The clone carrying this T cell receptor (beta chain) was recorded at least ten times. Antigen: not known. V was clipped by 6 bases and J by 2 bases; unmatched bases: 8. CDR1 and CDR2 (germline): MNHEY, SVGAGI. The CDR3 loop spans 16 amino acids. This entry is derived from a study of human T cells and chemical hapten exposure. Looking at the study overall: DPC 0.01% went on the upper back by patch test, with reading at 6 days. Notes on the study in general: No change in TCRs above 1 in 1000 frequency was produced by DPC sensitization. PT1 expanded TCR numbers tracked positively with patch test score.

Specified time point: pre-sensitization, week 0. Sample treatment: therapeutic diphenylcyclopropenone sensitization with weekly scalp DPC. In TCRdb, the RACE reads were re-called with MiXCR into one record per CDR3 protein. The sample includes about 380,000 distinct CDR3 sequences, less than 6.5% of them seen just once. The input for sequencing was whole blood, taken in connection with sensitization to the hapten diphenylcyclopropenone (DPC). J is TRBJ2-1 and V is TRBV6-5; TRBD2 matches 9 bases. This clonotype originated in a woman in her 50s with alopecia areata. Some clones in this sample may be carry-over from other donors' samples. CDR3 loop: CASRLLAGVTYNEQFF. CDR3 DNA: TGTGCCAGCAGGCTCTTAGCGGGAGTAACCTACAATGAGCAGTTCTTC.